One T cell receptor (beta chain) is described in this entry. What it binds is unknown. PCR used 60 Vbeta primers and 13 Jbeta primers. Clones were read by immunoSEQ multiplex PCR, and TCRdb kept only the in-frame ones, dropping some. The sample has under 200,000 clones; approximately 80% are singletons. Each donor's status was that of a healthy bone marrow donor. The data belong to a study of cytomegalovirus exposure and HLA in healthy donors. For the study at large: As an earlier analysis found, about 179 million T cells yielded 100 million to 130 million unique TCR beta sequences. Points from the study as a whole: Later analysis reportedly placed an Asian-associated ancestry cluster below the roughly 690-donor mean in N-insertions. Reported results showed that the classifier diagnosed cytomegalovirus status with high specificity and sensitivity.

Germline V gene sequence: CDR1 SGHTA, CDR2 FQGNSA. Trimming shortened V by 0 bases and J by 4 bases, and 10 bases separated the two germline ends. This CDR3 comprises 15 residues. This sequence originates from a young woman in good health and CMV-seronegative. The chain recombines TRBV7-2 with TRBJ1-3, with D possibly TRBD1 on 5 matching bases. The sequenced material came from PBMCs. The CDR3 DNA is TGTGCCAGCAGCTTAGCTGCAGGGTCAGGAAACACCATATATTTT. Amino acid sequence: CASSLAAGSGNTIYF.